The rows below give T cell receptor beta chains drawn from one sample of a study of T cell changes during pregnancy in multiple sclerosis. Sequenced by immunoSEQ multiplex PCR; TCRdb stores in-frame clones only, minus some. The table shows tens of thousands of clones, with under 95% occurring only once. Source: peripheral blood, taken in the second trimester of pregnancy. The source of these receptors is a female donor in good health, enrolled as a control in a pregnancy study. CDR3s include the opening cysteine and the closing phenylalanine or tryptophan. The D gene is left open where the match is weak. The size field is filled for only some rows; it gives once, few, many or a size class.

TRBV27	TRBJ2-3	-	TRBD2	TGTGCCAGCAGTTGGGGACTAGCGGGGCACACAGATACGCAGTATTTT	CASSWGLAGHTDTQYF
TRBV19	TRBJ2-1	-	TRBD2	TGTGCCAGTAGTATTCCGACTAAGACTAGCGGGAGGGTAGTGTTTGAGCAGTTCTTC	CASSIPTKTSGRVVFEQFF
TRBV6-1	TRBJ2-2	-	-	TGTGCCAGCAGTGTAAGGGAGACCGGGGAGCTGTTTTTT	CASSVRETGELFF
TRBV10-3	TRBJ1-4	-	TRBD1	TGTGCCATCAATACCTCCGGGACAGGGAATGAAAAACTGTTTTTT	CAINTSGTGNEKLFF
TRBV6-5	TRBJ2-7	-	-	TGTGCCAGCAGCTTAAGAGGGAGTCCCTACGAGCAGTACTTC	CASSLRGSPYEQYF
TRBV4-2	TRBJ2-3	-	-	TGTGCCAGCAGCCCACCCCCGGACACTACTAGCACAGATACGCAGTATTTT	CASSPPPDTTSTDTQYF
TRBV19	TRBJ1-1	once	-	TGTGCCAGTAGTATCAAGGGGCAAAGGGACACTGAAGCTTTCTTT	CASSIKGQRDTEAFF
TRBV6-6	TRBJ2-5	-	TRBD2	TGTGCCAGTAGTTCTAGCGGGGGGGCTCGCGAGTACTTC	CASSSSGGAREYF
TRBV28	TRBJ2-7	-	-	TGTGCCAGCAGTTTAATCCCTAAGGACTTGAGCTCCTACGAGCAGTACTTC	CASSLIPKDLSSYEQYF
TRBV7-2	TRBJ2-3	-	TRBD2	TGTGCCAGCAGCTCGGGACTAACTAGCACAGATACGCAGTATTTT	CASSSGLTSTDTQYF
TRBV10-3	TRBJ2-7	-	-	TGTGCCATCGCCGGAGGTAGCGGCTCCTACGAGCAGTACTTC	CAIAGGSGSYEQYF
TRBV27	TRBJ2-3	-	TRBD2	TGTGCCAGCAGTACCTCGGGACTAGCGGGGGCAACAGATACGCAGTATTTT	CASSTSGLAGATDTQYF
TRBV6-1	TRBJ1-5	-	-	TGTGCCAGCAGTGAAGCGTCAGGGGGCAATCAGCCCCAGCATTTT	CASSEASGGNQPQHF
TRBV5-1	TRBJ1-2	-	-	TGCGCCAGCAGCTTGGCCGACAGTAACTATGGCTACACCTTC	CASSLADSNYGYTF
TRBV19	TRBJ2-6	once	TRBD2	TGTGCCAGTAGGACGGGACTAGCGGGAGCTGGGGCCAACGTCCTGACTTTC	CASRTGLAGAGANVLTF
TRBV29-1	TRBJ2-3	-	TRBD1	TGCAGCGTCAGGACAGGGGGCGTTAATACGCAGTATTTT	CSVRTGGVNTQYF
TRBV19	TRBJ2-1	-	TRBD2	TGTGCCAGTAGTATAGACCGCCTGGGACTAGCGGGAAGCAATGAGCAGTTCTTC	CASSIDRLGLAGSNEQFF
TRBV7-9	TRBJ1-1	-	-	TGTGCCAGCAGCTTAGCCGGCCCAGGGCTGCAAGCTTTCTTT	CASSLAGPGLQAFF
TRBV11-2	TRBJ2-3	-	TRBD2	TGTGCCAGCGGCGGCGGGAGGGCGTGGGATACGCAGTATTTT	CASGGGRAWDTQYF
TRBV28	TRBJ1-6	-	-	TGTGCCAGCAGCCCAGGAGGGAGCTCCTATAATTCACCCCTCCACTTT	CASSPGGSSYNSPLHF
TRBV7-9	TRBJ2-7	once	TRBD2	TGTGCCAGCAGCTTAGACCTAGCGGTCTCCTACGAGCAGTACTTC	CASSLDLAVSYEQYF
TRBV30	TRBJ1-1	-	-	TGTGCCTGGAGGGGCGGGGCTCTTAAAGCTTTCTTT	CAWRGGALKAFF
TRBV4-3	TRBJ2-4	once	TRBD2	TGCGCCAGCAGCCGGGGACTAGCGGTAGCCAAAAACATTCAGTACTTC	CASSRGLAVAKNIQYF
TRBV6-1	TRBJ1-6	-	TRBD1	TGTGCCAGCAGTGAGGGACAGGAAAATTCACCCCTCCACTTT	CASSEGQENSPLHF
TRBV29-1	TRBJ2-5	-	-	TGCAGCGTTGAGAAAGCGCAGTACCAAGAGACCCAGTACTTC	CSVEKAQYQETQYF
TRBV6-4	TRBJ1-5	-	-	TGTGCCAGCAGTTCGGGGTTTGATCAGCCCCAGCATTTT	CASSSGFDQPQHF
TRBV27	TRBJ2-7	-	TRBD1	TGTGCCAGCAGTTTACGCGCGCCCGGGACAGGTAATTCCTACGAGCAGTACTTC	CASSLRAPGTGNSYEQYF
TRBV27	TRBJ1-2	-	-	TGTGCCAGCAGACGCGGATCGGGCTATGGCTACACCTTC	CASRRGSGYGYTF
TRBV5-1	TRBJ1-4	-	-	TGCGCCAGCAGTATACAAACAGGGACTAATGAAAAACTGTTTTTT	CASSIQTGTNEKLFF
TRBV4-2	TRBJ2-5	-	TRBD1	TGTGCCAGCAGCCCGACAGGGACGGAGACCCAGTACTTC	CASSPTGTETQYF
TRBV7-2	TRBJ1-1	-	TRBD1	TGTGCCAGCAGCGTTTCACAGGGGTCCTGGATGAACACTGAAGCTTTCTTT	CASSVSQGSWMNTEAFF
TRBV7-2	TRBJ2-5	-	-	TGTGCCAGCAGCTTAGGGTTACAGAGCCAGTACTTC	CASSLGLQSQYF
TRBV19	TRBJ1-5	-	TRBD1	TGTGCCAGTAGCCGCGGACAGGGCGGTCAGCCCCAGCATTTT	CASSRGQGGQPQHF
TRBV4-3	TRBJ2-3	-	-	TGCGCCAGCAGCCAAGATCGGGACTCAATAGCAGATACGCAGTATTTT	CASSQDRDSIADTQYF
TRBV6-1	TRBJ2-1	-	-	TGTGCCAGCAGCATTAGCGGAACCTCCTACAATGAGCAGTTCTTC	CASSISGTSYNEQFF
TRBV5-6	TRBJ1-5	-	-	TGTGCCAGCAGCTTGGGAGGGAACAATCAGCCCCAGCATTTT	CASSLGGNNQPQHF
TRBV9	TRBJ2-7	-	-	TGTGCCAGCAGCGTAGGCGGAGAGCGCTACGAGCAGTACTTC	CASSVGGERYEQYF
TRBV2	TRBJ2-7	-	-	TGTGCCAGCAGTGTCGAGCGGTACGAGCAGTACTTC	CASSVERYEQYF
TRBV15	TRBJ2-1	-	TRBD2	TGTGCCACCAGCAGACTACCGGGACTAAGAGCGGGCAATGAGCAGTTCTTC	CATSRLPGLRAGNEQFF
TRBV7-8	TRBJ2-7	-	TRBD1	TGTGCCAGCAGGGGGACAGTTACCTACGAGCAGTACTTC	CASRGTVTYEQYF
TRBV10-2	TRBJ2-3	-	TRBD2	TGCGCCAGCAGTTATCCCACCGTTTCTAGCGGGAGGGGCACAGATACGCAGTATTTT	CASSYPTVSSGRGTDTQYF
TRBV9	TRBJ2-1	-	-	TGTGCCAGCAGCGTAGACAGCCCCTACAATGAGCAGTTCTTC	CASSVDSPYNEQFF
TRBV6-5	TRBJ1-5	-	TRBD1	TGTGCCAGCAGTCCCGGGGACAGCTTGAATCAGCCCCAGCATTTT	CASSPGDSLNQPQHF
TRBV19	TRBJ1-4	-	-	TGTGCCAGTAGTATCGTCGGAACTAATGAAAAACTGTTTTTT	CASSIVGTNEKLFF
TRBV4-2	TRBJ2-5	-	-	TGTGCCAGCAGCCAAGAAGGGGGGGAGGAGACCCAGTACTTC	CASSQEGGEETQYF
TRBV6-5	TRBJ1-2	-	-	TGTGCCAGCAGCCTTTACGACAGGTTCGGCGGCTACACCTTC	CASSLYDRFGGYTF
TRBV18	TRBJ2-5	-	TRBD2	TGTGCCAGCTCACCCAATAGCGGGGGTTCGCGAGAGACCCAGTACTTC	CASSPNSGGSRETQYF
TRBV29-1	TRBJ1-2	-	-	TGCAGCGCCCGGATGGAAGGGGATGGCTACACCTTC	CSARMEGDGYTF
TRBV7-3	TRBJ2-7	-	-	TGTGCCAGCAGCTCCCTCTACGAGCAGTACTTC	CASSSLYEQYF
TRBV5-1	TRBJ1-1	-	-	TGCGCCAGCAGCTCATACCAGGGGAACACTGAAGCTTTCTTT	CASSSYQGNTEAFF
TRBV7-2	TRBJ2-7	-	TRBD1	TGTGCCAGCAGTGGGGACAGGGTTTGGGTCTCCTACGAGCAGTACTTC	CASSGDRVWVSYEQYF
TRBV6-1	TRBJ2-3	once	-	TGTGCCAGCAGTATGGGCGGGGCCCCCACAGATACGCAGTATTTT	CASSMGGAPTDTQYF
TRBV5-6	TRBJ1-2	-	-	TGTGCCAGCAGCTTGGGGATGCCGGGTTATCGGGCTAACTATGGCTACACCTTC	CASSLGMPGYRANYGYTF
TRBV27	TRBJ2-7	-	TRBD1	TGTGCCAGCAGTTTCTACGACAGGGGCGCTTACGAGCAGTACTTC	CASSFYDRGAYEQYF
TRBV19	TRBJ1-5	-	-	TGTGCCAGTAGACCGGGACACCTTACCCTTAGCAATCAGCCCCAGCATTTT	CASRPGHLTLSNQPQHF
TRBV5-6	TRBJ2-5	-	-	TGTGCCAGCAGTCCCAAGGGGGTTCGGCCCGGAGAGACCCAGTACTTC	CASSPKGVRPGETQYF
TRBV14	TRBJ2-3	-	TRBD2	TGTGCCAGCAGCCGACTAGCGGGGGACACAGATACGCAGTATTTT	CASSRLAGDTDTQYF
TRBV19	TRBJ1-5	-	TRBD1	TGTGCCAGTAGCCGACAGGGCCAGAATAGCAATCAGCCCCAGCATTTT	CASSRQGQNSNQPQHF
TRBV30	TRBJ1-1	-	-	TGTGCCTGGAGTGGGGGGCTCGTGAACACTGAAGCTTTCTTT	CAWSGGLVNTEAFF
TRBV29-1	TRBJ1-2	-	TRBD1	TGCAGCGTTACCATGACAGGGGGCCAGGATGGCTACACCTTC	CSVTMTGGQDGYTF